A selection of T cell receptor beta chains follows, all from one sample in a study of shared clonotypes between healthy human individuals. Sequencing was performed with immunoSEQ multiplex PCR; in TCRdb, only in-frame clones are kept and a portion is missing. Among about 2 million clones, about 95% were seen once, and the ten largest hold about 1.1%. The sample taken for sequencing was naive CD8+ T cells sorted from blood. The receptors originated from a man aged 18-30 years in good health. Each CDR3 is given with its conserved first and last residue. D genes are given only for firm matches. Expanded clones get a size class; other rows say once, few or many, or leave the size out.

TRBJ1-4 TRBV11-2 - - CASSLVERHNEKLFF TGTGCCAGCAGCTTAGTAGAACGGCATAATGAAAAACTGTTTTTT
TRBJ2-7 TRBV30 - - CAWTRDSSYEQYF TGTGCCTGGACCCGGGACTCATCCTACGAGCAGTACTTC
TRBJ1-1 TRBV2 - - CASMGPEAFF TGTGCCAGCATGGGGCCTGAAGCTTTCTTT
TRBJ1-5 TRBV7-9 - - CASQDGNSNQPQHF TGTGCCAGCCAGGACGGAAATAGCAATCAGCCCCAGCATTTT
TRBJ2-2 TRBV5-6 - TRBD2 CASSLLAGGGTGELFF TGTGCCAGCAGCTTGCTAGCGGGAGGAGGTACCGGGGAGCTGTTTTTT
TRBJ1-1 TRBV28 once - CASSLNLQGLNTEAFF TGTGCCAGCAGTTTAAACCTACAGGGACTGAACACTGAAGCTTTCTTT
TRBJ2-6 TRBV2 - - CASSEGSSGANVLTF TGTGCCAGCAGTGAAGGCTCATCTGGGGCCAACGTCCTGACTTTC
TRBJ2-3 TRBV4-1 - TRBD2 CASSQDKVRGGSTDTQYF TGCGCCAGCAGCCAAGATAAGGTTAGGGGAGGGAGCACAGATACGCAGTATTTT
TRBJ1-2 TRBV6-1 - - CASSEQGSLTITNYGYTF TGTGCCAGCAGTGAACAGGGCTCCCTAACCATCACCAACTATGGCTACACCTTC
TRBJ2-7 TRBV28 - - CASAESYEQYF TGTGCCAGCGCCGAATCCTACGAGCAGTACTTC
TRBJ2-7 TRBV25-1 - - CASSEDAPWTTTGEQYF TGTGCCAGCAGTGAGGATGCGCCGTGGACCACAACGGGAGAGCAGTACTTC
TRBJ2-7 TRBV13 - - CASSLGRGLGAHEQYF TGTGCCAGCAGCTTAGGCCGAGGGCTAGGGGCCCACGAGCAGTACTTC
TRBJ2-7 TRBV2 - TRBD1 CAIRDRAYEQYF TGTGCCATCCGGGACAGGGCCTACGAGCAGTACTTC
TRBJ1-5 TRBV2 - TRBD1 CASSGRQGIGGQPQHF TGTGCCAGCAGTGGTAGACAGGGAATCGGGGGTCAGCCCCAGCATTTT
TRBJ1-1 TRBV7-9 - TRBD1 CASSLDRGPEAFF TGTGCCAGCAGCTTGGACAGGGGGCCTGAAGCTTTCTTT
TRBJ2-3 TRBV18 - - CASSPVLSTDTQYF TGTGCCAGCTCACCGGTCCTTAGCACAGATACGCAGTATTTT
TRBJ2-3 TRBV9 - TRBD2 CASSPSGSGTDTQYF TGTGCCAGCAGCCCCAGCGGGAGTGGGACAGATACGCAGTATTTT
TRBJ2-7 TRBV30 once TRBD2 CAWSSPNLLAGGYEQYF TGTGCCTGGAGTTCCCCCAACCTACTAGCGGGCGGGTACGAGCAGTACTTC
TRBJ1-2 TRBV5-1 - - CASSFTGFGTVLNYGYTF TGCGCCAGCAGCTTCACCGGGTTCGGGACCGTTTTAAACTATGGCTACACCTTC
TRBJ2-2 TRBV4-1 - - CASSQEGSSGYTGELFF TGCGCCAGCAGCCAAGAAGGGTCAAGCGGATACACCGGGGAGCTGTTTTTT
TRBJ1-3 TRBV28 - - CASSEQNSGNTIYF TGTGCCAGCAGTGAACAAAATTCTGGAAACACCATATATTTT
TRBJ2-7 TRBV25-1 - - CASSATGLGSYEQYF TGTGCCAGCAGTGCCACAGGGTTAGGGTCCTACGAGCAGTACTTC
TRBJ2-7 TRBV10-2 once - CASSEINEQYF TGCGCCAGCAGTGAGATAAACGAGCAGTACTTC
TRBJ1-2 TRBV30 - - CAWSPIAGGYTF TGTGCCTGGAGTCCCATTGCAGGGGGCTACACCTTC
TRBJ1-6 TRBV6-4 - - CASSDRSAGLPGSNSPLHF TGTGCCAGCAGTGACAGGTCGGCAGGGCTACCTGGCAGTAATTCACCCCTCCACTTT
TRBJ2-7 TRBV9 - - CASSVTPGANEQYF TGTGCCAGCAGCGTTACGCCGGGGGCCAACGAGCAGTACTTC
TRBJ1-4 TRBV28 - TRBD1 CASSYRDREPLGDEKLFF TGTGCCAGCAGTTACCGGGACAGGGAGCCACTTGGGGATGAAAAACTGTTTTTT
TRBJ2-7 TRBV27 - - CASTPWDGSYEQYF TGTGCCAGCACTCCTTGGGACGGCTCCTACGAGCAGTACTTC
TRBJ2-7 TRBV5-1 - - CASSSQTTLDLSYEQYF TGCGCCAGCAGCAGCCAGACGACCCTGGACCTCTCCTACGAGCAGTACTTC
TRBJ2-1 TRBV7-6 - TRBD2 CASSSGLANEQFF TGTGCCAGCAGCTCAGGACTAGCGAATGAGCAGTTCTTC
TRBJ2-2 TRBV7-9 - - CASSLSLWGPGKSGELFF TGTGCCAGCAGCTTATCGCTCTGGGGGCCGGGGAAAAGCGGGGAGCTGTTTTTT
TRBJ2-5 TRBV5-6 - TRBD1 CASTTGTGMETQYF TGTGCCAGCACAACCGGGACAGGGATGGAGACCCAGTACTTC
TRBJ2-1 TRBV7-2 - - CASSLAGPYNEQFF TGTGCCAGCAGCTTGGCGGGGCCCTACAATGAGCAGTTCTTC
TRBJ2-2 TRBV5-4 - - CAGKSGTGELFF TGTGCCGGAAAAAGCGGAACCGGGGAGCTGTTTTTT
TRBJ2-7 TRBV28 - - CASSLLLGIHSYEQYF TGTGCCAGCAGTTTACTGTTAGGGATCCATTCCTACGAGCAGTACTTC
TRBJ2-7 TRBV5-8 - - CASTFGYEQYF TGTGCCAGCACCTTTGGTTACGAGCAGTACTTC
TRBJ2-2 TRBV13 - - CASSLGDHGELFF TGTGCCAGCAGCTTAGGGGACCACGGGGAGCTGTTTTTT
TRBJ2-1 TRBV7-6 - TRBD2 CASSLIAGGYNEQFF TGTGCCAGCAGCTTGATAGCGGGAGGGTACAATGAGCAGTTCTTC
TRBJ2-1 TRBV6-6 - TRBD1 CASSYSRQGDFNEQFF TGTGCCAGCAGTTACTCTAGACAGGGGGATTTCAATGAGCAGTTCTTC
TRBJ1-1 TRBV6-1 - - CATGPLRGMNTEAFF TGTGCCACCGGACCATTAAGGGGCATGAACACTGAAGCTTTCTTT
TRBJ1-1 TRBV10-3 - - CAISESFAMGIANTEAFF TGTGCCATCAGTGAGTCGTTTGCTATGGGCATAGCTAACACTGAAGCTTTCTTT
TRBJ2-7 TRBV28 once TRBD2 CASGYGTSGSSYEQYF TGTGCCAGCGGATATGGGACTAGCGGGAGCTCGTACGAGCAGTACTTC
TRBJ2-7 TRBV27 - - CASSFGPLPTGSYEQYF TGTGCCAGCAGTTTCGGCCCACTACCGACGGGGTCCTACGAGCAGTACTTC
TRBJ2-3 TRBV7-9 - TRBD1 CASSFAGGPDTQYF TGTGCCAGCAGCTTTGCAGGGGGACCAGATACGCAGTATTTT
TRBJ2-7 TRBV27 - - CASRPYGGNYEQYF TGTGCCAGCAGGCCCTATGGGGGAAACTACGAGCAGTACTTC
TRBJ2-5 TRBV25-1 once TRBD1 CASSLDRGQRETQYF TGTGCCAGCAGTCTTGACAGGGGGCAAAGGGAGACCCAGTACTTC
TRBJ2-7 TRBV2 - - CASGPGAYEQYF TGTGCCAGCGGGCCGGGCGCTTACGAGCAGTACTTC
TRBJ2-2 TRBV9 - - CASSKEGRGELFF TGTGCCAGCAGCAAAGAGGGGCGCGGGGAGCTGTTTTTT
TRBJ2-2 TRBV10-2 once - CASNQRGYTGELFF TGCGCCAGCAATCAGCGAGGCTACACCGGGGAGCTGTTTTTT
TRBJ1-4 TRBV4-3 once - CASSQTILNEKLFF TGCGCCAGCAGCCAAACTATACTTAATGAAAAACTGTTTTTT
TRBJ1-1 TRBV6-5 - TRBD1 CASSYSVTGGVAFF TGTGCCAGCAGTTACTCTGTAACAGGGGGCGTCGCTTTCTTT
TRBJ2-1 TRBV19 once - CASSFGSYNEQFF TGTGCCAGTAGTTTTGGATCCTACAATGAGCAGTTCTTC
TRBJ1-4 TRBV10-2 - - CASTKRGSEKLFF TGCGCCAGCACCAAACGGGGATCGGAAAAACTGTTTTTT
TRBJ1-2 TRBV6-5 - - CASSYSTGQRTYGYTF TGTGCCAGCAGTTACTCTACCGGACAGAGGACGTATGGCTACACCTTC
TRBJ2-7 TRBV2 - TRBD1 CASGTPGQGDEQYF TGTGCCAGCGGAACACCGGGACAGGGGGACGAGCAGTACTTC
TRBJ2-5 TRBV6-5 - - CASSYRDSSQETQYF TGTGCCAGCAGTTACAGGGACTCCTCACAAGAGACCCAGTACTTC
TRBJ1-2 TRBV30 - - CAWSVGGVDGYTF TGTGCCTGGAGCGTAGGGGGAGTGGATGGCTACACCTTC
TRBJ1-2 TRBV9 few TRBD1 CASSESGQADYGYTF TGTGCCAGCAGCGAGTCGGGACAGGCCGACTATGGCTACACCTTC